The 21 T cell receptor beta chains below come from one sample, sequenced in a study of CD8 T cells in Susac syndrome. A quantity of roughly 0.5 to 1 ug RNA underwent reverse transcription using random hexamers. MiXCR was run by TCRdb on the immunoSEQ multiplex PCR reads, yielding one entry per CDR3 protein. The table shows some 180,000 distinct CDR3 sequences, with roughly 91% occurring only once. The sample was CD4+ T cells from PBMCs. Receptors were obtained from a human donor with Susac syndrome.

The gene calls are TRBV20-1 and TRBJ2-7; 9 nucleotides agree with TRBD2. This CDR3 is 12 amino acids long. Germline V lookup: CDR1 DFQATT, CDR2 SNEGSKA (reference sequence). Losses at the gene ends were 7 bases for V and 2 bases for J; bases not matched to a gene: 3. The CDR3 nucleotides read TGCAGTGGTGGCGGGAGGGCCTACGAGCAGTACTTC. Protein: CSGGGRAYEQYF.

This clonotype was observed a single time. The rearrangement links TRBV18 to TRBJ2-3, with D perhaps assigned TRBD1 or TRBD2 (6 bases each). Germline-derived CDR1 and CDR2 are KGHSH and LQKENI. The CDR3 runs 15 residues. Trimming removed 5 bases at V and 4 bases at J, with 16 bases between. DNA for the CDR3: TGTGCCAGCTCAACTACCAAGGGGGGTCCAGATACGCAGTATTTT. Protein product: CASSTTKGGPDTQYF.

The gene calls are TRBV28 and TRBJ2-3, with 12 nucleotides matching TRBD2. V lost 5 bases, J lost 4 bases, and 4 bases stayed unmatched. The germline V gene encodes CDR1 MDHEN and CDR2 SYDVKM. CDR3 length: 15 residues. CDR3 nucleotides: TGTGCCAGCAGTCTAGCGGGAGGGGCCCCAGATACGCAGTATTTT. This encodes CASSLAGGAPDTQYF.

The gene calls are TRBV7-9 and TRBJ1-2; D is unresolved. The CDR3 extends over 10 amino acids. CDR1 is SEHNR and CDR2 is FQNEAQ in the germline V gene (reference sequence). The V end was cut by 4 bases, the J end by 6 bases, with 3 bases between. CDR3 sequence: CASSSDGYTF. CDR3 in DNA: TGTGCCAGCAGCTCTGATGGCTACACCTTC.

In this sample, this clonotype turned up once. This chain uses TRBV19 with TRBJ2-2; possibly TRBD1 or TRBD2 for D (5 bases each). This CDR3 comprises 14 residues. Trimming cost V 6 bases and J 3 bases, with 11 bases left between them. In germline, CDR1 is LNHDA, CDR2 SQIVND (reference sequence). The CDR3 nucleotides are TGTGCCAGTAGGTGGGGGAAGGACACCGGGGAGCTGTTTTTT. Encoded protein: CASRWGKDTGELFF.

CDR3 residues: CASSYMQGYNGYTF. CDR3 in DNA: TGTGCCAGCAGTTACATGCAGGGATACAATGGCTACACCTTC. The chain recombines TRBV6-5 with TRBJ1-2; D is perhaps TRBD1 (5 bases). This CDR3 contains 14 residues. V was cut by 2 bases and J by 6 bases, with 13 bases left in between. The germline V gene has CDR1 MNHEY and CDR2 SVGAGI.

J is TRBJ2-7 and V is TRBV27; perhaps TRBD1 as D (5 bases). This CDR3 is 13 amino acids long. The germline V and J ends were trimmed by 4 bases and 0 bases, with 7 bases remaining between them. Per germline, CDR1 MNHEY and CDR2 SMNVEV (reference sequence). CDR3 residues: CASSSDTSYEQYF. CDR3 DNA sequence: TGTGCCAGCAGTTCGGACACCTCCTACGAGCAGTACTTC.

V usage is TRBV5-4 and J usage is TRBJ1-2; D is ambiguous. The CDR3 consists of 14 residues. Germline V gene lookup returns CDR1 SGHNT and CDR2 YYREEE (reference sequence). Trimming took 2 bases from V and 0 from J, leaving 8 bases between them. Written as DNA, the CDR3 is TGTGCCAGCAGCTTAACAGATGCTAACTATGGCTACACCTTC. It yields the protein CASSLTDANYGYTF.

In nucleotides, the CDR3 is TGTGCCATCAGTGAGGGGGGGACAGGGGTTCCTAGCAATCAGCCCCAGCATTTT. Translated: CAISEGGTGVPSNQPQHF. The chain carries TRBV10-3 and TRBJ1-5; 10 nucleotides match TRBD1. Germline CDR1 ENHRY, CDR2 SYGVKD. V dropped 2 bases and J dropped 0; count of bases not matched to a gene: 7. The CDR3 is made up of 18 amino acids.

The CDR3 region is CASSLSSANEQFF. CDR3 in DNA: TGTGCCAGCTCACTCTCTAGCGCCAATGAGCAGTTCTTC. The chain couples TRBV18 to TRBJ2-1, with a possible D match to TRBD2 (6 bases). V was shortened by 4 bases and J by 6 bases, with 10 bases between the two germline ends. The germline V gene encodes CDR1 KGHSH and CDR2 LQKENI. The CDR3 loop spans 13 amino acids.

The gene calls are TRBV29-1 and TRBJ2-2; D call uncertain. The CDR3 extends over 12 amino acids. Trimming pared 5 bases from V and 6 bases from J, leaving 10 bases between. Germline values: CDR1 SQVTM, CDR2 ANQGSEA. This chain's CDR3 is CSVTDNPGELFF. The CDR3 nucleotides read TGCAGCGTTACAGACAATCCCGGGGAGCTGTTTTTT.

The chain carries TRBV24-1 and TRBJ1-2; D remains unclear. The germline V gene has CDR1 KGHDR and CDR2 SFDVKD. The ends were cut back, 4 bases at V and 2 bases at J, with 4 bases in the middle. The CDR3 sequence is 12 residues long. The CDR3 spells CATSDENYGYTF. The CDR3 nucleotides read TGTGCCACCAGTGACGAGAACTATGGCTACACCTTC.

CDR3 in amino acids: CAKQHSTDTQYF. DNA of the CDR3: TGTGCCAAACAACATAGCACAGATACGCAGTATTTT. The genes are TRBV9 and TRBJ2-3; D is ambiguous. Germline V gene lookup returns CDR1 SGDLS and CDR2 YYNGEE. CDR3 length equals 12 residues. Trimming shortened V by 9 bases and J by 0 bases, and 8 bases separated the two germline ends.

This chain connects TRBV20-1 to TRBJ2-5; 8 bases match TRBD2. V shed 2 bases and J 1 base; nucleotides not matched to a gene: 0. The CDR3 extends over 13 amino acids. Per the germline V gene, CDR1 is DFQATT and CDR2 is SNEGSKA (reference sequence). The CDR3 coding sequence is TGCAGTGCTAGACTAGCGGGCCAAGAGACCCAGTACTTC. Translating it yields CSARLAGQETQYF.

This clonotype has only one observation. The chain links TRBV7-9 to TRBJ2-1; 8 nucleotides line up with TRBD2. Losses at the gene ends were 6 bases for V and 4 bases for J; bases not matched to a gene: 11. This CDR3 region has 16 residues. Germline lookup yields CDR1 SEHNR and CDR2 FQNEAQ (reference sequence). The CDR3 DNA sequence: TGTGCCAGCAGTCTCAAAAGCGGGGGACTTTACAATGAGCAGTTCTTC. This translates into CASSLKSGGLYNEQFF.

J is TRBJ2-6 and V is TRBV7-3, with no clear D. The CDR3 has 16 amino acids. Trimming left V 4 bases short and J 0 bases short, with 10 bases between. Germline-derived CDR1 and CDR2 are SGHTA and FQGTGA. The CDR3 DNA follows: TGTGCCAGCAGCTCCCTTTTCAACTCTGGGGCCAACGTCCTGACTTTC. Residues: CASSSLFNSGANVLTF.

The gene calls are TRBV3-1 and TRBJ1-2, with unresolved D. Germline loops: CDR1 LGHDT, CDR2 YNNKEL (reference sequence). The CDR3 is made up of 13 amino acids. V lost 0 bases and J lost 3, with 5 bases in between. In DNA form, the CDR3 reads TGTGCCAGCAGCCAAGAGGGATACTATGGCTACACCTTC. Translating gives CASSQEGYYGYTF.

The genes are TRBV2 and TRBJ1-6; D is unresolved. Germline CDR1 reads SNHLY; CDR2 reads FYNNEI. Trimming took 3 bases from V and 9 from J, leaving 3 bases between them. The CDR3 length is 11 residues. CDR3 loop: CASSEGSPLHF. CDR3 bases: TGTGCCAGCAGTGAGGGTTCACCCCTCCACTTT.

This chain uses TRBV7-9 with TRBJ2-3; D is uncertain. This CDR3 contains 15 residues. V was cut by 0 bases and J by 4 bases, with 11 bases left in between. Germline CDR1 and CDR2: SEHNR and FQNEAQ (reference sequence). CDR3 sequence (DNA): TGTGCCAGCAGCTTAGCATTGGCGTCCCCAGATACGCAGTATTTT. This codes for CASSLALASPDTQYF.

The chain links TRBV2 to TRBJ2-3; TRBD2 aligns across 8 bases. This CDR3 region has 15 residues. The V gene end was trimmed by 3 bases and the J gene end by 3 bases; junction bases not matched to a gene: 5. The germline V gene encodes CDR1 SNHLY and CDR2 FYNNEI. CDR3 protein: CASSDGLAGTDTQYF. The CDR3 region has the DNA TGTGCCAGCAGTGATGGGTTAGCGGGGACAGATACGCAGTATTTT.

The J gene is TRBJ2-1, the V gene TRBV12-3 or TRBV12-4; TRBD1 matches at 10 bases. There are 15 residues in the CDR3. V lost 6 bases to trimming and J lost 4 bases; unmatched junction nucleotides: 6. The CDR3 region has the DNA TGTGCCAGCAGCCGGGGACAGGGGATTTACAATGAGCAGTTCTTC. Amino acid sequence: CASSRGQGIYNEQFF.